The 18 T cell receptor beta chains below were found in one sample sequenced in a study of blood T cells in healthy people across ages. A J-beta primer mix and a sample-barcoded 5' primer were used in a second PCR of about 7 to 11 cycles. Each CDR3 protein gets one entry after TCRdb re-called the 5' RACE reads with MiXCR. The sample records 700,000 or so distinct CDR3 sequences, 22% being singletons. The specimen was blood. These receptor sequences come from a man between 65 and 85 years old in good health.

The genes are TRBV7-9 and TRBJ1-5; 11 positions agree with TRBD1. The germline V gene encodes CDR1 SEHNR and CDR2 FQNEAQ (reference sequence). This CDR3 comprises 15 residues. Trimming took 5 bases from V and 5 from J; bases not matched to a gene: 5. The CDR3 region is CASSPWTGGDQPQHF. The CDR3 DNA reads TGTGCCAGCAGCCCATGGACAGGGGGCGATCAGCCCCAGCATTTT.

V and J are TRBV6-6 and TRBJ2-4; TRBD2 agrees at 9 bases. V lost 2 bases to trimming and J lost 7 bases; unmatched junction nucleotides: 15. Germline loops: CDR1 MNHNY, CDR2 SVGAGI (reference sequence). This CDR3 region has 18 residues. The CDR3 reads CASSYGRLAAGMGNIQYF. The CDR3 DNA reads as TGTGCCAGCAGTTACGGACGACTAGCGGCTGGGATGGGGAACATTCAGTACTTC.

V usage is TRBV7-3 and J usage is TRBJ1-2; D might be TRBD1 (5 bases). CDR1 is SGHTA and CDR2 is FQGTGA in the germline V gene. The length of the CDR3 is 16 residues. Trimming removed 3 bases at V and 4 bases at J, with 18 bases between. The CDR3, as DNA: TGTGCCAGCAGCTTGGACGGGGGAGGGGCATTCTATGGCTACACCTTC. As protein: CASSLDGGGAFYGYTF.

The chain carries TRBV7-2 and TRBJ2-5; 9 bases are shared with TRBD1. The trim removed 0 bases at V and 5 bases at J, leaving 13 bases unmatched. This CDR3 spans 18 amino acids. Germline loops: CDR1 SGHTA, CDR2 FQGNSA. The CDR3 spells CASSLALGTGGAGETQYF. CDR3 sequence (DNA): TGTGCCAGCAGCTTAGCGCTTGGTACAGGGGGCGCTGGGGAGACCCAGTACTTC.

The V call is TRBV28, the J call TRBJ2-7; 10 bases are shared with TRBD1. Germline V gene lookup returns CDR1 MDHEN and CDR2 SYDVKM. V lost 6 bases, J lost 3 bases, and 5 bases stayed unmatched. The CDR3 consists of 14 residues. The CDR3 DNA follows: TGTGCCAGCAGGACAGGGGGCATTGTCTACGAGCAGTACTTC. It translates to CASRTGGIVYEQYF.

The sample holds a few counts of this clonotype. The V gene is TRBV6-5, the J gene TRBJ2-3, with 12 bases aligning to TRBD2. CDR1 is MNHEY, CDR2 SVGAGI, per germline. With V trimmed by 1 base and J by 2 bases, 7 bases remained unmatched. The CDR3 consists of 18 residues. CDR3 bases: TGTGCCAGCAGTTACTACCAACTAGCGGGAGGCTACACAGATACGCAGTATTTT. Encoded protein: CASSYYQLAGGYTDTQYF.

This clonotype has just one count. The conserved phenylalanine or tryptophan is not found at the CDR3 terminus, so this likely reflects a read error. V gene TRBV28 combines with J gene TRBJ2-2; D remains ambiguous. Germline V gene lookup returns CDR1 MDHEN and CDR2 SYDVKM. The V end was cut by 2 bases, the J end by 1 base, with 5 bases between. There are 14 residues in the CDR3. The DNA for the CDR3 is TGTGCCAGCAGTTTAGTGGGGAACACCGGGGAGCTGTTTTCT. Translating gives CASSLVGNTGELFS.

CDR3 amino acids: CSARTGGTYGYTF. The CDR3 DNA follows: TGCAGTGCCCGGACAGGGGGCACCTATGGCTACACCTTC. The V and J genes are TRBV20-1 and TRBJ1-2, with TRBD1 identical over 11 bases. Germline trimming cut 6 bases from V and 4 bases from J; bases unmatched to any gene: 4. Germline CDR1 and CDR2: DFQATT and SNEGSKA (reference sequence). The CDR3 covers 13 residues.

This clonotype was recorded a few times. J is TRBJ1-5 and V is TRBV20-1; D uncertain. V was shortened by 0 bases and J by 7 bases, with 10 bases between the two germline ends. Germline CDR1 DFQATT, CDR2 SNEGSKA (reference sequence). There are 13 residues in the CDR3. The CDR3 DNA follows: TGCAGTGCTAGAGACCGGAGGGCACAGCCCCAGCATTTT. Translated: CSARDRRAQPQHF.

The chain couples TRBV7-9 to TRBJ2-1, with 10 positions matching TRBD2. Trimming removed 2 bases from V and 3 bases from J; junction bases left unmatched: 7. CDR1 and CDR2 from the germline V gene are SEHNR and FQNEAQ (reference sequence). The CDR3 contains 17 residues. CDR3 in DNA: TGTGCCAGCAGCTTATGGCTAGCGGGAGTCTACTACAATGAGCAGTTCTTC. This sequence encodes CASSLWLAGVYYNEQFF.

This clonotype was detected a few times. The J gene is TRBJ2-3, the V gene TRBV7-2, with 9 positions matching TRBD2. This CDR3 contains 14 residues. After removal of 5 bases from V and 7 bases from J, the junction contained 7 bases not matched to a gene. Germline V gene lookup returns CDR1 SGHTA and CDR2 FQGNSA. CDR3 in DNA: TGTGCCAGCAGCCCGGGACTAGCCTCGTATACGCAGTATTTT. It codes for CASSPGLASYTQYF.

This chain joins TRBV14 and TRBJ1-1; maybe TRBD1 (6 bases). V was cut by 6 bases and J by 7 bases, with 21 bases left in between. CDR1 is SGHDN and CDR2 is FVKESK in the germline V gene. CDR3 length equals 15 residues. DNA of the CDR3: TGTGCCAGCAGATATGGCAATAACAGGGAAAGTGAAGCTTTCTTT. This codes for CASRYGNNRESEAFF.

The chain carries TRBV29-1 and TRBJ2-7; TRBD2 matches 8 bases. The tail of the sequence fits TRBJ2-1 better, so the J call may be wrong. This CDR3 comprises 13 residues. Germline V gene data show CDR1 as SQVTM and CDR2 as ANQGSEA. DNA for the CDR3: TGCAGCGTTGAAGCAGCGGGGGTACTTGAGCAGTTCTTC. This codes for CSVEAAGVLEQFF.

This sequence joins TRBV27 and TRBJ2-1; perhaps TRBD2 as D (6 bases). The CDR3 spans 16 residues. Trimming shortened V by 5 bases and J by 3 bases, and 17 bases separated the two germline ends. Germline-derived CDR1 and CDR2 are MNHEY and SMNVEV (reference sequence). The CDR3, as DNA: TGTGCCAGCAGTGAGTACCAGGGACTCTTCTACAATGAGCAGTTCTTC. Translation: CASSEYQGLFYNEQFF.

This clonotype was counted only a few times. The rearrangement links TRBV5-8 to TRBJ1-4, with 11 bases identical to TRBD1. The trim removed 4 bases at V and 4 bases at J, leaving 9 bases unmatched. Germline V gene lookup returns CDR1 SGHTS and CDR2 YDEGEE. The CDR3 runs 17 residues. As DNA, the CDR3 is TGTGCCAGCAGCCCGATCGGGACAGGGGGGTATAATGAAAAACTGTTTTTT. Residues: CASSPIGTGGYNEKLFF.

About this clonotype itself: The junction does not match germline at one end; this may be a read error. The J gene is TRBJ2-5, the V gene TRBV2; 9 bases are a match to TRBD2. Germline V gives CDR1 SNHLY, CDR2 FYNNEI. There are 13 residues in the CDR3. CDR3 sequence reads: CASLAGFSYEQHF. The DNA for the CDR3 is TGTGCCAGCCTAGCGGGGTTCTCCTACGAGCAGCACTTC.

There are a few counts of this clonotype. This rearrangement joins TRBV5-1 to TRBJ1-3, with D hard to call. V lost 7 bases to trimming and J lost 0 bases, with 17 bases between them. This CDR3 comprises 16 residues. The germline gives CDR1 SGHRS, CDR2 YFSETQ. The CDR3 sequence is CASSSGLVGSGNTIYF. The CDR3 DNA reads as TGCGCCAGCTCATCAGGCCTCGTCGGCTCTGGAAACACCATATATTTT.

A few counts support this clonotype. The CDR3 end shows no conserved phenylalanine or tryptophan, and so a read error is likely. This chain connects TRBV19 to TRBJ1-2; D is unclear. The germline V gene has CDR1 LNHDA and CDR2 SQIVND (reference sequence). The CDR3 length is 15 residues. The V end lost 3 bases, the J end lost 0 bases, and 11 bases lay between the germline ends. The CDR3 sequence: CASSISGWANYGYTL. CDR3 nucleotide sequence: TGTGCCAGTAGTATTTCGGGTTGGGCTAACTATGGCTACACCCTC.